This record covers a single T cell receptor beta chain. The source of the sample is a study of blood T cell repertoires in COVID-19. About the study: Material from acute and convalescent COVID-19 was sourced from the United States, Italy and Spain. The cDNA or gDNA used as material had been derived from T cells, B-cell-depleted T cells, or PBMCs.

Authors' analysis steps: Reference gene primer amplification gave nucleated cell count estimates. Sequencing used immunoSEQ multiplex PCR; TCRdb keeps in-frame clones, though not all of them. The DNA was the basis for D and trimming; V, J and clone size are from that table. The data hold about 160,000 clones, with roughly 80% observed a single time. The sample taken for sequencing was peripheral blood. The TCR was taken from a man in his 70s with acute or convalescent COVID-19.

This CDR3 reads CASSQDNRGVDTEAFF. The CDR3 bases are TGTGCCAGCAGCCAAGATAACAGGGGGGTCGACACTGAAGCTTTCTTT. The chain is built from TRBV4-2 and TRBJ1-1, with 8 positions matching TRBD1. V was clipped by 0 bases and J by 3 bases; unmatched bases: 6. Per the germline V gene, CDR1 is LGHNA and CDR2 is YNFKEQ. The CDR3 consists of 16 residues.